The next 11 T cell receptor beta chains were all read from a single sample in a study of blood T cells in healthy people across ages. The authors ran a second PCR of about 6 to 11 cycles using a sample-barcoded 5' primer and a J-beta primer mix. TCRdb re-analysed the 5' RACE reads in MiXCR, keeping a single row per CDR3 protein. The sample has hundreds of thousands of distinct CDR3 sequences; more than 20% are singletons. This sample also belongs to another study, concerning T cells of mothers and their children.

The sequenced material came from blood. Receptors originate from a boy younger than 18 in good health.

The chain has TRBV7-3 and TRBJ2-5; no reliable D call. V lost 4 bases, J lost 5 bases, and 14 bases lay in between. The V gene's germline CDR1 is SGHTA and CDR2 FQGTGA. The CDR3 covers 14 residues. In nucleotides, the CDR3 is TGTGCCAGCAGCTCGACTGGGTTCTCGGAGACCCAGTACTTC. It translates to CASSSTGFSETQYF.

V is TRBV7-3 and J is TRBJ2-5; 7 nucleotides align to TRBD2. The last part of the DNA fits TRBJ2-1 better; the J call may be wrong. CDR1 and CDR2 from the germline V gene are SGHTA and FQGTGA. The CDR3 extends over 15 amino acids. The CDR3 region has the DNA TGTGCCAGCAGCTCTATAGCGGGCGTACTCAATGAGCAGTTCTTC. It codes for CASSSIAGVLNEQFF.

In DNA form, the CDR3 reads TGTGCCAGCAGCCCCCGATCGAACACTGAAGCTTTCTTT. Its translation: CASSPRSNTEAFF. The V gene is TRBV9, the J gene TRBJ1-1; D is ambiguous. The V gene lost 4 bases and the J gene lost 1 base, with 8 bases spanning the gap. CDR3 size: 13 residues. CDR1 and CDR2 (germline): SGDLS, YYNGEE.

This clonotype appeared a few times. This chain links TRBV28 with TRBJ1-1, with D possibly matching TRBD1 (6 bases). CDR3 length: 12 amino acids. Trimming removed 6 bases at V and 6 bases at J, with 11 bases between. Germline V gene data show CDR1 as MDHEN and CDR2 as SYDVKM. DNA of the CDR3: TGTGCCAGCAGCCCAAGACAGGCTGAAGCTTTCTTT. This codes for CASSPRQAEAFF.

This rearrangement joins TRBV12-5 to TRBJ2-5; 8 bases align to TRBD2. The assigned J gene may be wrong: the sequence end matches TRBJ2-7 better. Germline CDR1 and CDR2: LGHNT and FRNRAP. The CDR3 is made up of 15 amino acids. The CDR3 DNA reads TGTGCTAGTGGTGGAGGGCTAGCGGGCAACTACGAGCAGTACTTC. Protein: CASGGGLAGNYEQYF.

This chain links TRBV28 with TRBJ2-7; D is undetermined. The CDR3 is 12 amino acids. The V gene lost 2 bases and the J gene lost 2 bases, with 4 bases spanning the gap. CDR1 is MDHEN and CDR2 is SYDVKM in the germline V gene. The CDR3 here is CASSLKAYEQYF. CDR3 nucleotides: TGTGCCAGCAGTTTAAAGGCCTACGAGCAGTACTTC. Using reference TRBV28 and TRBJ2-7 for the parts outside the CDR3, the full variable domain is DVKVTQSSRYLVKRTGEKVFLECVQDMDHENMFWYRQDPGLGLRLIYFSYDVKMKEKGDIPEGYSVSREKKERFSLILESASTNQTSMYLCASSLKAYEQYFGPGTRLTVT.

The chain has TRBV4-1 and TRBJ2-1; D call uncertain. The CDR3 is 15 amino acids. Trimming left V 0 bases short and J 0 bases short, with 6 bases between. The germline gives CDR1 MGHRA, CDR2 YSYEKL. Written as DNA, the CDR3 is TGCGCCAGCAGCCAAGATCTGAGCTCCTACAATGAGCAGTTCTTC. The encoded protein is CASSQDLSSYNEQFF.

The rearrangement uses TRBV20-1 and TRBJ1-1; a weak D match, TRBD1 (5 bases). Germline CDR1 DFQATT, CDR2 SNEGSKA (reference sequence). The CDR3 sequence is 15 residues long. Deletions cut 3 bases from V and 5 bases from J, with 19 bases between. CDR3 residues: CSASEGTREWTEAFF. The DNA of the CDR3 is TGCAGTGCTAGCGAGGGGACCCGGGAGTGGACTGAAGCTTTCTTT.

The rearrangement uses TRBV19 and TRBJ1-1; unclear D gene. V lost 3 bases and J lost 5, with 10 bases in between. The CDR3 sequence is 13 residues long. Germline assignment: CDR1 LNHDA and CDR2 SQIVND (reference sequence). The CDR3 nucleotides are TGTGCCAGTAGTATGGCGGGGTGGACTGAAGCTTTCTTT. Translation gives CASSMAGWTEAFF.

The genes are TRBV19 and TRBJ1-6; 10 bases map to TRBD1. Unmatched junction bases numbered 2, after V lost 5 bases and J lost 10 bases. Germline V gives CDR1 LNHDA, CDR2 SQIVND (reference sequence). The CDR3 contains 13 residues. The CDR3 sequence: CASSGTGASPLHF. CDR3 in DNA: TGTGCCAGTAGTGGGACAGGGGCCTCACCCCTCCACTTT.

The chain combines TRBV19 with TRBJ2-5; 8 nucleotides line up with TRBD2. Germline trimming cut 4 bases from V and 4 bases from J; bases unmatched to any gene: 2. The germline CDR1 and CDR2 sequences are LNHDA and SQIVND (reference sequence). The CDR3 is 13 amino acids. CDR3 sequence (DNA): TGTGCCAGTAGTACCGCGGGGGGAGAGACCCAGTACTTC. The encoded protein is CASSTAGGETQYF.